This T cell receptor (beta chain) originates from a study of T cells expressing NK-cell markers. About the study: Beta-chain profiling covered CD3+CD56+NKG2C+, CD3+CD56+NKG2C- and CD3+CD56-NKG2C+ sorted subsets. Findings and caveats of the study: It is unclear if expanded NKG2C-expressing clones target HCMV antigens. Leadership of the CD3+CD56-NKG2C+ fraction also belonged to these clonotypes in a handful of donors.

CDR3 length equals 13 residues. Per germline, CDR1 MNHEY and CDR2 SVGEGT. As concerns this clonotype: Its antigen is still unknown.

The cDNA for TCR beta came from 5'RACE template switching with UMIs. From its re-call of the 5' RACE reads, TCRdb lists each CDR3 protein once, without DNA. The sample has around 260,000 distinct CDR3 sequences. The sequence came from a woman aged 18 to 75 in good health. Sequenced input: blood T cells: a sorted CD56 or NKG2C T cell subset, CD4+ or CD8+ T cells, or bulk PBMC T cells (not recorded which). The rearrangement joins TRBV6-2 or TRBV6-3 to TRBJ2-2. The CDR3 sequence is CASSYTAAGELFF.